These 9 T cell receptor beta chains share one sample of origin, sequenced in a study of control samples from healthy donors and cancer patients (dated by TCRdb to about 2020). Receptors were amplified or captured by the immunoSEQ multiplex PCR assay. In its TCRdb copy, this immuneACCESS table keeps in-frame sequences only and misses some clones. Where compared with another copy, unresolved V genes explain less than half of these, and the others have no known cause. The sample table lists about 190,000 clones, 91% of them with a count of one. The ten largest make up 1.5% to 2% of the sample. The sequencing input was blood. The receptor source for this set is a man aged 25-40 years in good health.

The chain couples TRBV19 to TRBJ2-1, with unresolved D. Germline CDR1 reads LNHDA; CDR2 reads SQIVND (reference sequence). CDR3 length equals 12 residues. V gave up 3 bases and J gave up 4 bases, with 4 bases separating them. In DNA, the CDR3 is TGTGCCAGTAGTATTAAATACAATGAGCAGTTCTTC. As protein: CASSIKYNEQFF.

The chain employs TRBV7-6 and TRBJ1-1; D gene ambiguous. The CDR3 covers 12 residues. V was pared by 5 bases and J by 3 bases, with 7 bases between. Germline CDR1 SGHVS, CDR2 FNYEAQ. CDR3 loop: CASSPRYTEAFF. CDR3 nucleotides: TGTGCCAGCAGCCCCAGATACACTGAAGCTTTCTTT.

This clone appeared a single time. The chain uses TRBV3-1 (or the pseudogene TRBV3-2) and TRBJ2-1, with 15 nucleotides matching TRBD2. The junction had 13 bases not matched to a gene; V was cut back by 4 bases and J by 3 bases. Germline lookup yields CDR1 LGHDT and CDR2 YNNKEL (reference sequence). This CDR3 has 20 residues. The chain's CDR3 is CASSPPPGLAGGPVYNEQFF. CDR3 sequence (DNA): TGTGCCAGCAGCCCTCCACCGGGACTAGCGGGGGGCCCGGTCTACAATGAGCAGTTCTTC.

V and J are TRBV19 and TRBJ1-3; D remains unclear. This CDR3 is built from 10 residues. Per germline, CDR1 LNHDA and CDR2 SQIVND (reference sequence). Trimming cost V 9 bases and J 9 bases, with 9 bases left between them. CDR3 in amino acids: CASRASTIYF. CDR3 sequence (DNA): TGTGCCAGCCGCGCCAGCACCATATATTTT.

The V gene is TRBV7-9, the J gene TRBJ1-1; 9 bases align to TRBD1. This CDR3 has 16 amino acids. CDR1 is SEHNR and CDR2 is FQNEAQ in the germline V gene (reference sequence). V dropped 5 bases and J dropped 0; count of bases not matched to a gene: 7. Here the CDR3 DNA reads TGTGCCAGCAGCCCCACAAGGGACAGGGTGAACACTGAAGCTTTCTTT. It encodes CASSPTRDRVNTEAFF.

The gene calls are TRBV11-2 and TRBJ1-4, with D tentatively TRBD1 (6 bases). The CDR3 has 13 amino acids. Per the germline V gene, CDR1 is SGHAT and CDR2 is FQNNGV. Trimming left V 1 base short and J 16 bases short, with 16 bases between. CDR3 sequence: CASSLAPPQGQFF. The CDR3 nucleotides read TGTGCCAGCAGCTTAGCCCCTCCACAGGGCCAGTTTTTT.

CDR3 amino acids: CASSGGGGNEQFF. The CDR3 region has the DNA TGTGCCAGCAGTGGAGGGGGCGGCAATGAGCAGTTCTTC. The V and J genes are TRBV2 and TRBJ2-1; 7 nucleotides line up with TRBD1. With 4 bases clipped from V and 6 bases from J, the junction kept 3 bases outside the gene matches. The CDR3 loop spans 13 amino acids. Germline lookup yields CDR1 SNHLY and CDR2 FYNNEI.

The chain has TRBV5-1 and TRBJ1-6, with D tentatively TRBD1 (6 bases). The V gene's germline CDR1 is SGHRS and CDR2 YFSETQ. The V and J ends lost 5 bases and 7 bases respectively, with 16 bases between them. This CDR3 contains 15 residues. In DNA, the CDR3 is TGCGCCAGCAGTCCTGCCCTCGGACAGAATTCACCCCTCCACTTT. Amino acids: CASSPALGQNSPLHF. The whole variable domain, remainder taken from reference TRBV5-1 and TRBJ1-6, is KAGVTQTPRYLIKTRGQQVTLSCSPISGHRSVSWYQQTPGQGLQFLFEYFSETQRNKGNFPGRFSGRQFSNSRSEMNVSTLELGDSALYLCASSPALGQNSPLHFGNGTRLTVT.

In its sample, this clone was seen once. The CDR3 region is CASSQSAGGTSGPRNEQFF. CDR3 bases: TGTGCCAGCAGCCAATCGGCCGGAGGAACTAGCGGGCCACGCAATGAGCAGTTCTTC. This rearrangement joins TRBV4-2 to TRBJ2-1; 9 bases are a match to TRBD2. CDR1 is LGHNA, CDR2 YNFKEQ, per germline. J was trimmed by 6 bases and V by 2 bases; bases with no gene match: 17. There are 19 residues in the CDR3.